This T cell receptor beta chain was documented in a study of blood T cell repertoires in COVID-19. Across the whole study: Both acute and convalescent COVID-19 samples were obtained from the United States, Italy and Spain. The analysed material was cDNA or gDNA that came from T cells, B-cell-depleted T cells, or PBMCs.

Per germline, CDR1 MNHEY and CDR2 SVGAGI. The CDR3 sequence is 15 residues long. Germline trimming cut 7 bases from V and 7 bases from J; bases unmatched to any gene: 13. Original processing notes: Quantification of nucleated cells was approximated via reference gene primer amplification. Clones were sequenced by immunoSEQ multiplex PCR, and TCRdb holds only the in-frame ones, with some missing. The V and J calls and clone size come from that table; D and trimming were worked out from the DNA. In the table there are just over 250,000 clones, about 88% of which are singletons. Material for sequencing was peripheral blood. This receptor was taken from a man aged 60 to 69 who had recovered from COVID-19. This chain links TRBV6-5 with TRBJ1-5; 7 nucleotides line up with TRBD1. The CDR3 nucleotides read TGTGCCAGCACCCCGGGGCAGGGGGACGGCCAGCCCCAGCATTTT. Translated: CASTPGQGDGQPQHF.